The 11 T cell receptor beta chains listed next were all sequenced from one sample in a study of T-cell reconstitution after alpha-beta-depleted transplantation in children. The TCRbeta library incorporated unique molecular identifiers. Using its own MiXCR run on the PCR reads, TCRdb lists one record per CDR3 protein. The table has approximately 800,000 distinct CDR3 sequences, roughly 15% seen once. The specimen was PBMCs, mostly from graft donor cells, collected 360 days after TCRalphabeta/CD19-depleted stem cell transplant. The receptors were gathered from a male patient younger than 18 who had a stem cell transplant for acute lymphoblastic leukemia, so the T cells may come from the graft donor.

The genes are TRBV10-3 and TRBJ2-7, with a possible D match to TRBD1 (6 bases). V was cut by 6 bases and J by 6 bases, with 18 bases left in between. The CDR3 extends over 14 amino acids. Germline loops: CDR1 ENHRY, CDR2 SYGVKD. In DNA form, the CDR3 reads TGTGCCATCAGCGGTGGTGGGACACTGCCCGAGCAGTACTTC. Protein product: CAISGGGTLPEQYF.

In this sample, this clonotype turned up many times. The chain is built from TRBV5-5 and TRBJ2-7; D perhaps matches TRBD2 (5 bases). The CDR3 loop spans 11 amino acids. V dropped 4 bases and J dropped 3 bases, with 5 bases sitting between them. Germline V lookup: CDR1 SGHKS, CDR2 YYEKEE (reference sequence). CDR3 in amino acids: CASSDYYEQYF. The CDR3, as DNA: TGTGCCAGCAGCGACTACTACGAGCAGTACTTC.

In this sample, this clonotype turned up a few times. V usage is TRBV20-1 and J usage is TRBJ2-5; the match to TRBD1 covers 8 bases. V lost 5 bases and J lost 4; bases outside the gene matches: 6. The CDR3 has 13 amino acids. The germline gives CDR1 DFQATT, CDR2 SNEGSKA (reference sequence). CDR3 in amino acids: CSALGQGGETQYF. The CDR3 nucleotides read TGCAGTGCTCTAGGACAGGGTGGAGAGACCCAGTACTTC.

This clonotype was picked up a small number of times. CDR3 DNA: TGTGCCAGCAGTGAATTCGTTGTGGGGGGTAGCGTGGCTTTCTTT. Amino acids: CASSEFVVGGSVAFF. V gene TRBV25-1 combines with J gene TRBJ1-1; D perhaps matches TRBD1 (5 bases). V lost 1 base and J 11 bases, leaving 20 bases between the germline ends. Germline V lookup: CDR1 MGHDK, CDR2 SYGVNS. There are 15 residues in the CDR3.

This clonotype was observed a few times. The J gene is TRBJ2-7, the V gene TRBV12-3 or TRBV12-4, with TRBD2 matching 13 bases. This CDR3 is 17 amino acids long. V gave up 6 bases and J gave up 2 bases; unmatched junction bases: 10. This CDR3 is CASRAGTSGTRPYEQYF. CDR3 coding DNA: TGTGCCAGCAGGGCCGGGACTAGCGGGACAAGACCCTACGAGCAGTACTTC.

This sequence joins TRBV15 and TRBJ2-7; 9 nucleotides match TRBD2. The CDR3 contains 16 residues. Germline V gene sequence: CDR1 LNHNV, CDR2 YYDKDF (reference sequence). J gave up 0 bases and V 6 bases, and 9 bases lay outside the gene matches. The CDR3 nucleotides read TGTGCCACCAGAGCCACTAGCGGGCTGGGCTCCTACGAGCAGTACTTC. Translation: CATRATSGLGSYEQYF.

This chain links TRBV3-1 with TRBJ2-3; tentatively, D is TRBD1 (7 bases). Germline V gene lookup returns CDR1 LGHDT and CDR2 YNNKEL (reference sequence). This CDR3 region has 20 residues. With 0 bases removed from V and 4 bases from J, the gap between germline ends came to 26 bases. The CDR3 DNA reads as TGTGCCAGCAGCCAAGAAGGGGGCCTGGGGAGGCTGCACGGGGCAGATACGCAGTATTTT. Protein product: CASSQEGGLGRLHGADTQYF.

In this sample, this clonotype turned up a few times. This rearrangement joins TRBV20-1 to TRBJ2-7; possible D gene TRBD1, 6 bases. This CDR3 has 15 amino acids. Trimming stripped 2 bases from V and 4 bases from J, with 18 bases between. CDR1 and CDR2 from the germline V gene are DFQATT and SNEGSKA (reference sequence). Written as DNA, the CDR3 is TGCAGTGCTAGACCCTTCTCCAGGGGAGATTACGAGCAGTACTTC. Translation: CSARPFSRGDYEQYF.

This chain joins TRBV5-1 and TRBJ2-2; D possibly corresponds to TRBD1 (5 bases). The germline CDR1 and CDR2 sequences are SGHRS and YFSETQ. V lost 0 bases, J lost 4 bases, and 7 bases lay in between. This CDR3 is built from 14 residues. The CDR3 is CASSLEQVTGELFF. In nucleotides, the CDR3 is TGCGCCAGCAGCTTGGAACAGGTCACCGGGGAGCTGTTTTTT.

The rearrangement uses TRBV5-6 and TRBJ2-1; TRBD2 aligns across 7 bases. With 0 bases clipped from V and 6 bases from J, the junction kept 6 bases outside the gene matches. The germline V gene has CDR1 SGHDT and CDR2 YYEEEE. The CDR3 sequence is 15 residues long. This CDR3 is CASSLGGGWPNEQFF. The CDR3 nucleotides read TGTGCCAGCAGCTTGGGGGGAGGGTGGCCCAATGAGCAGTTCTTC.

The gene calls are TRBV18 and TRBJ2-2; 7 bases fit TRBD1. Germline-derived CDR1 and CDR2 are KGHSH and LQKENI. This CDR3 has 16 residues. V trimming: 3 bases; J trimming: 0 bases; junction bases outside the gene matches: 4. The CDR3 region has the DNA TGTGCCAGCTCACCTAGGGACAGAACGAACACCGGGGAGCTGTTTTTT. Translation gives CASSPRDRTNTGELFF.